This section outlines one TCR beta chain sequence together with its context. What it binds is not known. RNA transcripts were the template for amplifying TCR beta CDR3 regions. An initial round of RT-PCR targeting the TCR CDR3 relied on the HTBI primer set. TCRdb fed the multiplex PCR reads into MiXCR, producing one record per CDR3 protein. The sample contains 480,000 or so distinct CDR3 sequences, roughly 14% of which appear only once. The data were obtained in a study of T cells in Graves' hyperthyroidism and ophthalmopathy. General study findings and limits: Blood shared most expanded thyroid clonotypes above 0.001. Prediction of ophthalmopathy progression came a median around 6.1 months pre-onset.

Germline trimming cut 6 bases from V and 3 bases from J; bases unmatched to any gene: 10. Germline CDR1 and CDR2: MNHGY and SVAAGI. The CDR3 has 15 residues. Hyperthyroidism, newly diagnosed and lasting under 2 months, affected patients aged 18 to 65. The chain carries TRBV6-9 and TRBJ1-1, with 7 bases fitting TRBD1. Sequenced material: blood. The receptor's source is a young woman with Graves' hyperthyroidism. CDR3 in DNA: TGTGCCAGCAGGTATGCCCCCGACAGGGACACTGAAGCTTTCTTT. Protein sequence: CASRYAPDRDTEAFF.